This entry features one T cell receptor (beta chain) sequence. In the original processing: Estimates of nucleated cell counts were drawn from the amplification of reference gene primers. Some clones are missing from TCRdb's copy, which holds only in-frame ones; the method was immunoSEQ multiplex PCR. V, J and clone size derive from that table, while D and trimming were established from the DNA sequence. The table includes 300,000 to 400,000 clones, about nine tenths detected once. The sample is drawn from a study of blood T cell repertoires in COVID-19. The overall study: COVID-19 samples, acute and convalescent, were from the United States, Italy and Spain.

In germline, CDR1 is SEHNR, CDR2 FQNEAQ (reference sequence). Losses at the gene ends were 6 bases for V and 2 bases for J; bases not matched to a gene: 7. The CDR3 spans 15 residues. The chain is built from TRBV7-9 and TRBJ2-1, with 7 positions matching TRBD2. Sequenced input: peripheral blood. The receptor comes from a woman in her sixties or seventies with COVID-19, enrolled during active disease. DNA of the CDR3: TGTGCCAGCAGGATAACGGGGGGTACCTACAATGAGCAGTTCTTC. Translation gives CASRITGGTYNEQFF.